These T cell receptor beta chains were read from a single sample in a study of blood T cell repertoires in COVID-19. Here immunoSEQ multiplex PCR was the method, and the copy in TCRdb shows in-frame clones only, minus some. The repertoire holds under 250,000 clones, with roughly 85% as singletons. The sequencing input was PBMCs or T cells enriched from blood (not recorded which). The receptors here all came from a woman aged 50 to 65 with acute COVID-19. The CDR3 runs from the conserved cysteine through the conserved F or W. The order of the fields is clone size, D gene, J gene, V gene, CDR3 protein, CDR3 DNA. A D gene is named only where the DNA matches it firmly. A row's size may be missing; if present it is once, few, many or a size class.

clone size: -; D gene: -; J gene: TRBJ2-7; V gene: TRBV9; CDR3 protein: CASSVGGTYEQYF; CDR3 DNA: TGTGCCAGCAGCGTCGGGGGAACGTACGAGCAGTACTTC
clone size: once; D gene: TRBD1; J gene: TRBJ1-1; V gene: TRBV11-2; CDR3 protein: CASSRGQGTEAFF; CDR3 DNA: TGTGCCAGCAGCCGTGGACAGGGCACTGAAGCTTTCTTT
clone size: -; D gene: -; J gene: TRBJ1-1; V gene: TRBV9; CDR3 protein: CASSVAWGEGTEAFF; CDR3 DNA: TGTGCCAGCAGCGTAGCTTGGGGGGAAGGAACTGAAGCTTTCTTT
clone size: -; D gene: -; J gene: TRBJ2-6; V gene: TRBV18; CDR3 protein: CASSLDIWPGANVLTF; CDR3 DNA: TGTGCCAGCTCCTTGGACATCTGGCCTGGGGCCAACGTCCTGACTTTC
clone size: -; D gene: -; J gene: TRBJ2-3; V gene: TRBV10-3; CDR3 protein: CAISESVGTDTQYF; CDR3 DNA: TGTGCCATCAGTGAGTCGGTAGGCACAGATACGCAGTATTTT
clone size: -; D gene: TRBD1; J gene: TRBJ1-4; V gene: TRBV19; CDR3 protein: CASRGDRVGSEKLFF; CDR3 DNA: TGTGCCAGTAGAGGGGACAGGGTAGGAAGTGAAAAACTGTTTTTT
clone size: -; D gene: TRBD1; J gene: TRBJ1-5; V gene: TRBV7-6; CDR3 protein: CASSQGQGAGQPQHF; CDR3 DNA: TGTGCCAGCAGCCAGGGACAGGGGGCCGGTCAGCCCCAGCATTTT
clone size: -; D gene: TRBD1; J gene: TRBJ2-7; V gene: TRBV9; CDR3 protein: CASSVAGTGNYEQYF; CDR3 DNA: TGTGCCAGCAGCGTAGCTGGGACAGGGAACTACGAGCAGTACTTC
clone size: -; D gene: TRBD1; J gene: TRBJ2-1; V gene: TRBV5-6; CDR3 protein: CASSWTGSSSYNEQFF; CDR3 DNA: TGTGCCAGCAGCTGGACAGGGAGCAGCTCCTACAATGAGCAGTTCTTC
clone size: once; D gene: -; J gene: TRBJ1-1; V gene: TRBV5-1; CDR3 protein: CASSVQGRDTEAFF; CDR3 DNA: TGCGCCAGCAGCGTACAGGGACGGGACACTGAAGCTTTCTTT
clone size: -; D gene: TRBD1; J gene: TRBJ1-5; V gene: TRBV5-1; CDR3 protein: CASSPDRENQPQHF; CDR3 DNA: TGCGCCAGCAGCCCCGACAGGGAAAATCAGCCCCAGCATTTT
clone size: -; D gene: -; J gene: TRBJ2-7; V gene: TRBV6-5; CDR3 protein: CASRAPEGGGNEQYF; CDR3 DNA: TGTGCCAGCAGGGCCCCGGAAGGGGGCGGGAACGAGCAGTACTTC